A selection of T cell receptor beta chains follows, all from one sample in a study of T-cell reconstitution after alpha-beta-depleted transplantation in children. TCRdb re-called the PCR reads with MiXCR, one entry per CDR3 protein. The table includes fewer than 550,000 distinct CDR3 sequences, 11% detected once. The material was PBMCs from the stem cell graft donor, obtained from the stem cell graft. The receptors come from a human donor who donated a stem cell graft to a child with acute myeloid leukemia. Both conserved end residues are trimmed from each CDR3. D genes are given only for firm matches.

TRBV6-6,11,.,ASSYPGSETQY
TRBV20-1,12,TRBD2,SVLAGLGTDTQY
TRBV18,11,.,ASSPGLLETQY
TRBV15,11,TRBD1,ATRTGGYNEQF
TRBV5-5,11,.,ASSFSGAGELF
TRBV20-1,13,TRBD2,SATPSGRYTDTQY
TRBV10-3,12,.,AISGGVGGNEQF
TRBV2,11,.,ASSDRLVGGYT
TRBV20-1,11,TRBD2,SASRASGSEQF
TRBV29-1,10,TRBD2,SVVRERGQQF
TRBV29-1,11,.,SVEEGSNYGYT
TRBV23-1,13,.,ASSRALVSNTEAF
TRBV4-2,13,TRBD1,ASSRDRVGTGELF
TRBV11-1,17,TRBD2,ASSPRTSGSSSGANVLT
TRBV7-2,15,TRBD2,ASSQTSGGALSNEQF
TRBV6-5,12,TRBD1,ASSPQGFGNTIY
TRBV6-1,13,TRBD1,ASSVGTGAYNEQF
TRBV15,9,.,ATSREGPQH
TRBV29-1,11,.,SVLLTGNTEAF
TRBV6-5,13,.,ASSYSAGTYNEQF
TRBV5-1,15,.,ASSFSGTSTNTGELF
TRBV7-2,12,.,ASSFPHGRLEQY
TRBV10-3,12,.,AISENRQNTEAF
TRBV25-1,14,TRBD1,ASSGIAGQANSPLH
TRBV20-1,15,TRBD2,SARDWRTGGSYNEQF
TRBV29-1,9,.,SVDRGGELF
TRBV7-2,15,TRBD1,ASSLQRPGTGTDTQY
TRBV20-1,13,TRBD2,SAGISGRAVNEQY